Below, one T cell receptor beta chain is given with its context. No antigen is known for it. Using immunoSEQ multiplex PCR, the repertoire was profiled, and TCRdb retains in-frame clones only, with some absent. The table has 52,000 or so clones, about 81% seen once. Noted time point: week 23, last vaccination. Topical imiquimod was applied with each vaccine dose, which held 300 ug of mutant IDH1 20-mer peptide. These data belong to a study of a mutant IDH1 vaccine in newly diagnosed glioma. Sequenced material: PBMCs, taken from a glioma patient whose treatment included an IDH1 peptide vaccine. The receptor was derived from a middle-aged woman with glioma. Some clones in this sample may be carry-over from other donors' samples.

The CDR3 here is CASSLGAGDYGYTF. The CDR3 DNA follows: TGTGCCAGCAGCTTAGGTGCCGGTGACTATGGCTACACCTTC. The chain has TRBV7-8 and TRBJ1-2; D remains ambiguous. The CDR3 contains 14 residues. Germline V lookup: CDR1 SGHVS, CDR2 FQNEAQ. Trimming left V 1 base short and J 3 bases short, with 9 bases between.